This TCR beta chain was identified during a study of T cell changes during pregnancy in multiple sclerosis. Sequencing used immunoSEQ multiplex PCR; TCRdb keeps in-frame clones, though not all of them. The profile covers about 59,000 clones, with about 93% appearing a single time and 2% to 3% taken by the ten largest. This CDR3 has 14 residues. The germline V gene encodes CDR1 ENHRY and CDR2 SYGVKD. The V and J ends lost 5 bases and 3 bases respectively, with 13 bases between them. This specimen was CD8+ T cells from peripheral blood mononuclear cells, taken in the third trimester of pregnancy. V and J are TRBV10-3 and TRBJ1-1, with a weak D call TRBD1 (6 bases). The clonotype originates from a female donor with multiple sclerosis, enrolled in a pregnancy study. The CDR3 spells CAISTQGLDTEAFF. CDR3 DNA: TGTGCCATCAGTACACAGGGCTTGGACACTGAAGCTTTCTTT.